The 19 T cell receptor beta chains presented below share a single source sample, sequenced in a study of blood T cell repertoires in COVID-19. Only in-frame clones appear in the TCRdb table, and some are missing; sequencing was by immunoSEQ multiplex PCR. This table holds 380,000 or so clones, around 92% found once. The sequencing sample was made of peripheral blood. These receptors were taken from a man aged 40-49 years with acute or convalescent COVID-19.

This chain links TRBV5-5 with TRBJ2-2; TRBD1 might be the D (5 bases). Trimming took 5 bases from V and 6 from J, leaving 14 bases between them. The CDR3 covers 14 residues. Germline CDR1 is SGHKS and CDR2 is YYEKEE (reference sequence). CDR3 sequence: CASRLQVSAGELFF. The CDR3 coding sequence is TGTGCCAGCAGGTTACAGGTTTCCGCCGGGGAGCTGTTTTTT.

This clone is a singleton in its sample. The rearrangement joins TRBV19 to TRBJ1-2; D is undetermined. The germline V and J ends were trimmed by 3 bases and 5 bases, with 16 bases remaining between them. Per germline, CDR1 LNHDA and CDR2 SQIVND (reference sequence). The CDR3 sequence is 15 residues long. This CDR3 reads CASSIYPRPDYGYTF. The CDR3 coding sequence is TGTGCCAGTAGTATCTACCCGAGGCCCGATTATGGCTACACCTTC.

This chain joins TRBV5-1 and TRBJ1-2, with 9 bases aligning to TRBD1. Germline CDR1 reads SGHRS; CDR2 reads YFSETQ. The CDR3 spans 15 residues. Unmatched junction bases numbered 5, after V lost 4 bases and J lost 1 base. This CDR3 is CASSARQGVNYGYTF. CDR3 in DNA: TGCGCCAGCAGCGCCCGACAGGGGGTTAACTATGGCTACACCTTC.

This chain connects TRBV19 to TRBJ1-1; D is ambiguous. The germline gives CDR1 LNHDA, CDR2 SQIVND (reference sequence). Trimming removed 6 bases from V and 1 base from J, with 12 bases in between. CDR3 length: 14 residues. CDR3 amino acids: CASSPRRGNTEAFF. The CDR3 DNA reads as TGTGCCAGTAGCCCAAGGCGGGGGAACACTGAAGCTTTCTTT. The entire variable domain, with the rest obtained from reference TRBV19 and TRBJ1-1, is as follows: DGGITQSPKYLFRKEGQNVTLSCEQNLNHDAMYWYRQDPGQGLRLIYYSQIVNDFQKGDIAEGYSVSREKKESFPLTVTSAQKNPTAFYLCASSPRRGNTEAFFGQGTRLTVV.

The chain couples TRBV28 to TRBJ2-7; TRBD2 aligns across 13 bases. V lost 5 bases and J lost 2; bases outside the gene matches: 3. CDR3 length equals 15 residues. CDR1 MDHEN and CDR2 SYDVKM come from the germline V gene. DNA of the CDR3: TGTGCCAGCAGTGTACTAGCGGGAGGGACCTACGAGCAGTACTTC. Protein: CASSVLAGGTYEQYF.

CDR3 amino acids: CASSFVGQSYGYTF. CDR3 DNA sequence: TGTGCCAGCAGCTTCGTAGGACAGTCCTATGGCTACACCTTC. The chain recombines TRBV5-6 with TRBJ1-2, with a weak D call TRBD1 (6 bases). The CDR3 spans 14 residues. Germline CDR1 is SGHDT and CDR2 is YYEEEE. Trimming left V 2 bases short and J 4 bases short, with 12 bases between. Full variable domain (remainder filled in from reference TRBV5-6 and TRBJ1-2): DAGVTQSPTHLIKTRGQQVTLRCSPKSGHDTVSWYQQALGQGPQFIFQYYEEEERQRGNFPDRFSGHQFPNYSSELNVNALLLGDSALYLCASSFVGQSYGYTFGSGTRLTVV.

The V gene is TRBV24-1, the J gene TRBJ1-4; 7 bases map to TRBD1. CDR3 length: 15 residues. The germline V gene encodes CDR1 KGHDR and CDR2 SFDVKD. Unmatched junction bases numbered 10, after V lost 9 bases and J lost 4 bases. CDR3 region: CATGTGTANNEKLFF. Here the CDR3 DNA reads TGTGCCACCGGTACCGGGACAGCTAATAATGAAAAACTGTTTTTT.

The V and J genes are TRBV4-2 and TRBJ2-7; TRBD1 matches 12 bases. The CDR3 consists of 17 residues. Germline CDR1 LGHNA, CDR2 YNFKEQ. V dropped 2 bases and J dropped 1; count of bases not matched to a gene: 6. The CDR3: CASSQSGQGAVSYEQYF. In DNA form, the CDR3 reads TGTGCCAGCAGCCAATCGGGACAGGGGGCTGTATCCTACGAGCAGTACTTC.

This clone appeared once. J is TRBJ2-7 and V is TRBV28; the match to TRBD2 covers 9 bases. This CDR3 contains 15 residues. Germline V gene data show CDR1 as MDHEN and CDR2 as SYDVKM. J was trimmed by 6 bases and V by 5 bases; bases with no gene match: 11. CDR3 protein: CASSLPLAGVVEQYF. Written as DNA, the CDR3 is TGTGCCAGCAGTCTCCCCTTAGCGGGAGTTGTCGAGCAGTACTTC.

In its sample, this clone was seen once. The rearrangement uses TRBV28 and TRBJ1-5; TRBD1 matches 7 bases. With 3 bases clipped from V and 4 bases from J, the junction kept 9 bases outside the gene matches. Germline CDR1 and CDR2: MDHEN and SYDVKM. This CDR3 comprises 16 residues. The DNA for the CDR3 is TGTGCCAGCAGTTTCGACAGGGCAAGGTGGAATCAGCCCCAGCATTTT. Its protein product is CASSFDRARWNQPQHF.

V is TRBV7-2 and J is TRBJ1-1; D may be TRBD1 (6 bases). From germline, CDR1 is SGHTA and CDR2 FQGNSA. Trimming left V 5 bases short and J 3 bases short, with 19 bases between. The CDR3 runs 16 residues. Written as DNA, the CDR3 is TGTGCCAGCAGCCCTCGGGGGGGGCAGAGAGACACTGAAGCTTTCTTT. Its translation is CASSPRGGQRDTEAFF.

The chain uses TRBV7-9 and TRBJ1-1; TRBD1 aligns across 7 bases. CDR3 length: 16 amino acids. Germline CDR1 SEHNR, CDR2 FQNEAQ (reference sequence). V was clipped by 0 bases and J by 1 base; unmatched bases: 5. The CDR3 sequence: CASSLAGQNKNTEAFF. The CDR3, as DNA: TGTGCCAGCAGCTTAGCGGGACAGAATAAGAACACTGAAGCTTTCTTT.

The CDR3 sequence: CASSERGDSTEAFF. The CDR3 DNA follows: TGTGCCAGCAGTGAACGGGGTGACTCCACTGAAGCTTTCTTT. The genes are TRBV2 and TRBJ1-1; no clear D. Germline V CDR1 and CDR2: SNHLY, FYNNEI. This CDR3 is 14 amino acids long. Deletions cut 2 bases from V and 4 bases from J, with 11 bases between.

The V and J genes are TRBV7-9 and TRBJ2-7; 9 bases are shared with TRBD1. Trimming removed 5 bases from V and 2 bases from J; junction bases left unmatched: 10. The CDR3 sequence is 16 residues long. Germline V gene data show CDR1 as SEHNR and CDR2 as FQNEAQ (reference sequence). CDR3 sequence reads: CASSPPGTGHTYEQYF. The CDR3 DNA reads TGTGCCAGCAGCCCCCCTGGGACAGGGCATACCTACGAGCAGTACTTC.

The chain has TRBV19 and TRBJ2-3; a weak D match, TRBD2 (7 bases). Germline CDR1 is LNHDA and CDR2 is SQIVND (reference sequence). Deletions cut 7 bases from V and 0 bases from J, with 11 bases between. The CDR3 contains 14 residues. CDR3 bases: TGTGCCAGTAAGGGGGGGATGAGCACAGATACGCAGTATTTT. Protein product: CASKGGMSTDTQYF.

The genes are TRBV14 and TRBJ1-6; no clear D. Trimming took off 0 bases at V and 5 bases at J, with 11 bases between the two ends. CDR1 is SGHDN and CDR2 is FVKESK in the germline V gene. The CDR3 runs to 16 residues. CDR3 sequence reads: CASSQDLPGDNSPLHF. CDR3 DNA sequence: TGTGCCAGCAGCCAAGATTTGCCCGGGGATAATTCACCCCTCCACTTT.

The gene calls are TRBV7-8 and TRBJ2-2; 9 bases agree with TRBD2. The germline V gene has CDR1 SGHVS and CDR2 FQNEAQ. The CDR3 extends over 16 amino acids. V shed 1 base, J shed 8 bases, and the junction held 8 bases outside the gene matches. CDR3 residues: CASSLGGGGALGELFF. CDR3 coding DNA: TGTGCCAGCAGCTTAGGAGGCGGGGGGGCGTTAGGGGAGCTGTTTTTT.

The chain has TRBV7-9 and TRBJ1-4; D remains ambiguous. CDR3 length: 15 residues. Germline V CDR1 and CDR2: SEHNR, FQNEAQ (reference sequence). Trimming cost V 1 base and J 8 bases, with 14 bases left between them. Here the CDR3 DNA reads TGTGCCAGCAGCTTAGGCCGCGACACTAGCGAAAAACTGTTTTTT. This encodes CASSLGRDTSEKLFF.

The J gene is TRBJ1-2, the V gene TRBV6-5; TRBD1 matches at 9 bases. Germline V CDR1 and CDR2: MNHEY, SVGAGI. J was trimmed by 7 bases and V by 4 bases; bases with no gene match: 7. This CDR3 is built from 14 residues. The CDR3 DNA reads as TGTGCCAGCAGTTTCTCACAGGGGGCGGTTGGCTACACCTTC. Amino acid sequence: CASSFSQGAVGYTF.